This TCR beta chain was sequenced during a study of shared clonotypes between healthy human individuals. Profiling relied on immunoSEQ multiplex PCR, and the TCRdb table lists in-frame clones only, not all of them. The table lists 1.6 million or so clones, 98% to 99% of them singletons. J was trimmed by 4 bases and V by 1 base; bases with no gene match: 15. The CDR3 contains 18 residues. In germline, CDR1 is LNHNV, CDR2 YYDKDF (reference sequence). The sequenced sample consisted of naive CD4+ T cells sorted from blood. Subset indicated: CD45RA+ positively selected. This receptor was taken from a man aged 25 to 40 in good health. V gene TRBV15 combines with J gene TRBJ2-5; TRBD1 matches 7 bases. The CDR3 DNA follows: TGTGCCACCAGCAGAGGGACCGAGGGGGCTATCTGGGTAGAGACCCAGTACTTC. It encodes CATSRGTEGAIWVETQYF. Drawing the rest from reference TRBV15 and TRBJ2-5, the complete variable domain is DAMVIQNPRYQVTQFGKPVTLSCSQTLNHNVMYWYQQKSSQAPKLLFHYYDKDFNNEADTPDNFQSRRPNTSFCFLDIRSPGLGDTAMYLCATSRGTEGAIWVETQYFGPGTRLLVL.